This T cell receptor (beta chain) was captured in a study of blood T cell repertoires in COVID-19. Study at large: Specimens from acute and convalescent COVID-19 originated in the United States, Italy and Spain.

The participants were between about 18 and 95 years old and came from 24 US areas. Cohorts were based on clinical histories the participants reported. Symptom resolution, clearance, or two negative PCRs marked the recovered donors of Cohort 3. Sequencing used immunoSEQ multiplex PCR; TCRdb keeps in-frame clones, though not all of them. The sample includes about 400,000 clones, around nine tenths of them seen just once. The clonotype originates from a woman in her thirties who had recovered from COVID-19. The sequenced sample consisted of PBMCs or T cells enriched from blood (not recorded which).

The CDR3 loop reads CASSQVRGLREKLFF. In DNA form, the CDR3 reads TGCGCCAGCAGCCAAGTTCGAGGGCTGAGGGAAAAACTGTTTTTT. The chain employs TRBV4-3 and TRBJ1-4; no clear D gene. Per the germline V gene, CDR1 is LGHNA and CDR2 is YSLEER. The length of the CDR3 is 15 residues. V gave up 1 base and J gave up 8 bases, with 14 bases separating them.